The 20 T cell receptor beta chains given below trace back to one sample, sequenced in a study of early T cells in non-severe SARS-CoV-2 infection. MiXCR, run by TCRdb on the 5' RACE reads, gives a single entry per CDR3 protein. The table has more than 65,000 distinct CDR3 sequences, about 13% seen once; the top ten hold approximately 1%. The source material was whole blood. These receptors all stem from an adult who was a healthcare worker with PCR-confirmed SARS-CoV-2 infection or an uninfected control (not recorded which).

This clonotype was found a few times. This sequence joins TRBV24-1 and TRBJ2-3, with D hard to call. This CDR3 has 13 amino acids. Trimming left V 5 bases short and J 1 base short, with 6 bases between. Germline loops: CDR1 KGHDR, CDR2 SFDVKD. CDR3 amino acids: CATSGSGTDTQYF. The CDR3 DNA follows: TGTGCCACCAGTGGTTCAGGCACAGATACGCAGTATTTT.

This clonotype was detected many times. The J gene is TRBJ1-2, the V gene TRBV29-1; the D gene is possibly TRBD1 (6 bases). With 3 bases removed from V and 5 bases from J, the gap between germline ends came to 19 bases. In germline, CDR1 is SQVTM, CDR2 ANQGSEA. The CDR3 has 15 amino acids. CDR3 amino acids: CSVDPSTQGGYGYTF. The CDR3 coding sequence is TGCAGCGTTGACCCCTCCACACAGGGAGGTTATGGCTACACCTTC. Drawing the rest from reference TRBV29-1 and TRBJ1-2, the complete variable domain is SAVISQKPSRDICQRGTSLTIQCQVDSQVTMMFWYRQQPGQSLTLIATANQGSEATYESGFVIDKFPISRPNLTFSTLTVSNMSPEDSSIYLCSVDPSTQGGYGYTFGSGTRLTVV.

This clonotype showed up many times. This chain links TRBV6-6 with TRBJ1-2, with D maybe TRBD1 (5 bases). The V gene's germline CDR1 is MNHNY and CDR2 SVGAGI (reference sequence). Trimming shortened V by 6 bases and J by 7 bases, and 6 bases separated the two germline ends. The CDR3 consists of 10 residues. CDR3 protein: CASRTVGYTF. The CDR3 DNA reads TGTGCCAGCAGGACAGTTGGCTACACCTTC.

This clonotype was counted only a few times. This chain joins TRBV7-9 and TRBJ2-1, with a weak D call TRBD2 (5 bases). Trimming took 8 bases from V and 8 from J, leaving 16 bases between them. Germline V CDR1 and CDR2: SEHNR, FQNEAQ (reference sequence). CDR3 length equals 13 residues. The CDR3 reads CASRGSLADEQFF. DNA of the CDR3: TGTGCCAGCCGTGGGTCCCTAGCTGATGAGCAGTTCTTC.

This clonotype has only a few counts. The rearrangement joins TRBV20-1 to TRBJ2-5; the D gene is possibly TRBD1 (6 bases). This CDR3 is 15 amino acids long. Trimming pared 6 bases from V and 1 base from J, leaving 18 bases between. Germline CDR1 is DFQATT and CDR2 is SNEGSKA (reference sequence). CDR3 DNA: TGCAGTGCCAGCGTTTGGGGGCAGCTCCAAGAGACCCAGTACTTC. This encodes CSASVWGQLQETQYF.

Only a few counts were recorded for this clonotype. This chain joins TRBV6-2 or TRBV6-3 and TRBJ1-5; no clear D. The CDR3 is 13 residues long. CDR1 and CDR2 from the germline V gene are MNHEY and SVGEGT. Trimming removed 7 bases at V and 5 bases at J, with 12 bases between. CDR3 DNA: TGTGCCAGCAAGGGCGGCAACTATCAGCCCCAGCATTTT. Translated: CASKGGNYQPQHF.

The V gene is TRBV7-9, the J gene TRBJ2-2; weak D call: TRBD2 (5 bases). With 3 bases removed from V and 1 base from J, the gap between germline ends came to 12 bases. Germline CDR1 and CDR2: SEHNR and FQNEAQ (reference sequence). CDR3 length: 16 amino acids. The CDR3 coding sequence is TGTGCCAGCAGCTTCCAAAACGGAGGGAACACCGGGGAGCTGTTTTTT. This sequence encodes CASSFQNGGNTGELFF.

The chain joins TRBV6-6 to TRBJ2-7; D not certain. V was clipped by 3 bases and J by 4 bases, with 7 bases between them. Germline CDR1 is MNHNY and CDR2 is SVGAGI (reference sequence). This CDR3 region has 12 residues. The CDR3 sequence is CASSYGPYEQYF. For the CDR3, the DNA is TGTGCCAGCAGTTATGGCCCATACGAGCAGTACTTC.

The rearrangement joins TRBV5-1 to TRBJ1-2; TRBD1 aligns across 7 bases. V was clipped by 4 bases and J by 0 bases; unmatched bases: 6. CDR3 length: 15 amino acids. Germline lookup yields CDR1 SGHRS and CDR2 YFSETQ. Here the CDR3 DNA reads TGCGCCAGCAGCCAGGGGACAGTAGCTAACTATGGCTACACCTTC. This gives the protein CASSQGTVANYGYTF.

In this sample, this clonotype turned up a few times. The CDR3 nucleotides read TGTGCCAGCAGTCGAGGACAGGGAAAGACTCACACCTTC. Protein product: CASSRGQGKTHTF. The rearrangement uses TRBV6-2 or TRBV6-3 and TRBJ1-2; TRBD1 matches at 8 bases. Germline V CDR1 and CDR2: MNHEY, SVGEGT. V lost 5 bases and J lost 12; bases outside the gene matches: 11. This CDR3 is built from 13 residues.

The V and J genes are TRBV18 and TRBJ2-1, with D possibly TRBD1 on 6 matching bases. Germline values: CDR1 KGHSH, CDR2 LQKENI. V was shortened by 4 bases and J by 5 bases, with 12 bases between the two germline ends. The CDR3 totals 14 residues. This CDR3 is CASSQQGYDNEQFF. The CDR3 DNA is TGTGCCAGCTCACAACAGGGCTATGACAATGAGCAGTTCTTC. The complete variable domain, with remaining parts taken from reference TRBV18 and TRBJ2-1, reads NAGVMQNPRHLVRRRGQEARLRCSPMKGHSHVYWYRQLPEEGLKFMVYLQKENIIDESGMPKERFSAEFPKEGPSILRIQQVVRGDSAAYFCASSQQGYDNEQFFGPGTRLTVL.

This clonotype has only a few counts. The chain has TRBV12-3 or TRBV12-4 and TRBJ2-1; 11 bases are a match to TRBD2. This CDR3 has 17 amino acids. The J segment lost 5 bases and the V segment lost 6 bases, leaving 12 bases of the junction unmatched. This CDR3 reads CASSPRASGRLDNEQFF. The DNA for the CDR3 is TGTGCCAGCAGCCCTCGGGCTAGCGGGAGGTTGGACAATGAGCAGTTCTTC.

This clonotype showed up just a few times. In DNA form, the CDR3 reads TGTGCCAGCAGCTTAGCGCCCGGGGGGGCTCCCTACGAGCAGTACTTC. This sequence encodes CASSLAPGGAPYEQYF. The chain recombines TRBV7-2 with TRBJ2-7; 8 bases line up with TRBD2. The CDR3 contains 16 residues. Unmatched junction bases numbered 6, after V lost 0 bases and J lost 2 bases. Per germline, CDR1 SGHTA and CDR2 FQGNSA.

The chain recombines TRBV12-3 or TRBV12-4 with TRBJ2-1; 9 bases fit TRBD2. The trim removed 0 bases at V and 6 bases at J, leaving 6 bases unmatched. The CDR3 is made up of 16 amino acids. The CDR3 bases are TGTGCCAGCAGTTTAGCGCGGAGCGGGGGGACCAATGAGCAGTTCTTC. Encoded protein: CASSLARSGGTNEQFF.

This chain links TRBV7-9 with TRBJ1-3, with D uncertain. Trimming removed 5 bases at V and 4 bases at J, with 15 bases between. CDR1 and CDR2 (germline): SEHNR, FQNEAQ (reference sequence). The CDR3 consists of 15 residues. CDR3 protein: CASSNGRGEGNTIYF. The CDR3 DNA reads TGTGCCAGCAGCAATGGACGGGGAGAAGGAAACACCATATATTTT.

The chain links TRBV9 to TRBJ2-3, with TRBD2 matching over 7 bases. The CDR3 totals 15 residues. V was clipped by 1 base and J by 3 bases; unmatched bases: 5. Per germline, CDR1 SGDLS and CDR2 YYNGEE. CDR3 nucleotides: TGTGCCAGCAGCGTATCAAGCGGGACTACAGATACGCAGTATTTT. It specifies CASSVSSGTTDTQYF.

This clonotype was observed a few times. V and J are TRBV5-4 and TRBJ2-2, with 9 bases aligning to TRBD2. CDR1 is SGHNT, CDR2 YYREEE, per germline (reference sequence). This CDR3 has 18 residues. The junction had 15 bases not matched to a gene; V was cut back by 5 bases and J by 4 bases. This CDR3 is CASSPGLAGGPGTGELFF. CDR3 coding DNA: TGTGCCAGCAGTCCGGGACTGGCGGGGGGGCCGGGCACCGGGGAGCTGTTTTTT.

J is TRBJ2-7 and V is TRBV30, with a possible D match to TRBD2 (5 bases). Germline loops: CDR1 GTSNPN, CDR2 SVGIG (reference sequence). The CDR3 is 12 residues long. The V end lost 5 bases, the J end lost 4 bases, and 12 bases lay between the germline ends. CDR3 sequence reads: CAWEGLSYEQYF. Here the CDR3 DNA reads TGTGCCTGGGAGGGATTAAGTTACGAGCAGTACTTC.

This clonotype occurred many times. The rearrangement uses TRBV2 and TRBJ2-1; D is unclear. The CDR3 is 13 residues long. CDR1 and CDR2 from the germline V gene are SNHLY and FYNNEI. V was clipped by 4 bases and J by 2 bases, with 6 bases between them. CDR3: CASSARTYNEQFF. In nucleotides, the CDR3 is TGTGCCAGCAGTGCCCGGACCTACAATGAGCAGTTCTTC. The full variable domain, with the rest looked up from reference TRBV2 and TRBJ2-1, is EPEVTQTPSHQVTQMGQEVILRCVPISNHLYFYWYRQILGQKVEFLVSFYNNEISEKSEIFDDQFSVERPDGSNFTLKIRSTKLEDSAMYFCASSARTYNEQFFGPGTRLTVL.

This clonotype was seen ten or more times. CDR3 in amino acids: CASSRGAQETQYF. The CDR3 DNA sequence: TGTGCCAGCAGCCGCGGGGCCCAAGAGACCCAGTACTTC. The chain couples TRBV5-4 to TRBJ2-5; D might be TRBD2 (6 bases). The length of the CDR3 is 13 residues. The germline gives CDR1 SGHNT, CDR2 YYREEE (reference sequence). V lost 4 bases and J lost 1, with 8 bases in between. The full variable domain, with the rest looked up from reference TRBV5-4 and TRBJ2-5, is ETGVTQSPTHLIKTRGQQVTLRCSSQSGHNTVSWYQQALGQGPQFIFQYYREEENGRGNFPPRFSGLQFPNYSSELNVNALELDDSALYLCASSRGAQETQYFGPGTRLLVL.